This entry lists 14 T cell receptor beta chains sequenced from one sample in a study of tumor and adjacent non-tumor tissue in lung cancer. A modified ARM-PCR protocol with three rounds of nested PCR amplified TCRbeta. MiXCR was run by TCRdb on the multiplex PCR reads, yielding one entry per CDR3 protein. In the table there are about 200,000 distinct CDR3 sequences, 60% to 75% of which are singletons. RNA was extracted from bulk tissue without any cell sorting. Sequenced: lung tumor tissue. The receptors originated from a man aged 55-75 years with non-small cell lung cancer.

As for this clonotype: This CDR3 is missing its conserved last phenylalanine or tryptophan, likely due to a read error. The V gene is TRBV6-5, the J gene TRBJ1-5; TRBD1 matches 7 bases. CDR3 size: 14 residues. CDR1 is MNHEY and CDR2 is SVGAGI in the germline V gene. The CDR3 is CTSRDRYSNQPQHL. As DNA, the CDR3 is TGTACCAGCCGGGACAGATATAGCAATCAGCCCCAGCATCTT.

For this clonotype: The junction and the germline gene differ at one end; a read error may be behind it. Here the CDR3 reads CASNPSRGGSYVYTF. Here the CDR3 DNA reads TGTGCCAGCAACCCCTCGCGGGGAGGGAGCTATGTCTACACCTTC. This chain uses TRBV6-1 with TRBJ1-2; D remains unclear. Per the germline V gene, CDR1 is MNHNS and CDR2 is SASEGT. This CDR3 has 15 residues.

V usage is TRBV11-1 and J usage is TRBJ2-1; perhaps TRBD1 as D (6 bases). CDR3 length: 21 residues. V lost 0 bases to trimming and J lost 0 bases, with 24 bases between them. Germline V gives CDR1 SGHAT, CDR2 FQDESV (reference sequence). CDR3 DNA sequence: TGTGCCAGCAGCTTAGCTTGCGGCTGGGGGCTTAGTAGAAGCTCCTACAATGAGCAGTTCTTC. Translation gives CASSLACGWGLSRSSYNEQFF. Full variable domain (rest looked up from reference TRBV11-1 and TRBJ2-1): EAEVAQSPRYKITEKSQAVAFWCDPISGHATLYWYRQILGQGPELLVQFQDESVVDDSQLPKDRFSAERLKGVDSTLKIQPAELGDSAMYLCASSLACGWGLSRSSYNEQFFGPGTRLTVL.

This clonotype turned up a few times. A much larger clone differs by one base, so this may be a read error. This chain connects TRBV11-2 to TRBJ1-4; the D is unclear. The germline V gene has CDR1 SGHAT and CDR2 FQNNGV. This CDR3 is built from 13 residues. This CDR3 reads CVSSRGLNEKLFF. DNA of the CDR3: TGTGTCAGCAGCCGCGGGCTTAATGAAAAACTGTTTTTT.

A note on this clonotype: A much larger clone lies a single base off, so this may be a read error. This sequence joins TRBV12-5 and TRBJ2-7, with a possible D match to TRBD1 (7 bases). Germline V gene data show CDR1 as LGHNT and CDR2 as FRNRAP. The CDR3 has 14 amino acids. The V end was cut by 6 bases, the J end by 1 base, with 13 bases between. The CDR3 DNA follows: TGTGCTAGTGGACCGACAGGGACTTCCTACGAGCAGTACTTC. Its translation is CASGPTGTSYEQYF. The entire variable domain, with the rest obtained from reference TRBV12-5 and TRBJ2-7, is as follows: DARVTQTPRHKVTEMGQEVTMRCQPILGHNTVFWYRQTMMQGLELLAYFRNRAPLDDSGMPKDRFSAEMPDATLATLKIQPSEPRDSAVYFCASGPTGTSYEQYFGPGTRLTVT.

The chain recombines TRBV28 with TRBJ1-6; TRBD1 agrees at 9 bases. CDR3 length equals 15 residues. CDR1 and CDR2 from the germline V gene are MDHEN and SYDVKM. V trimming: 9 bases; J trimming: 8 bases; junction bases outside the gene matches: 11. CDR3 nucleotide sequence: TGTGCCAGTGTGACTCCGGGACAGGGCCATTCACCCCTCCACTTT. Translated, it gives CASVTPGQGHSPLHF.

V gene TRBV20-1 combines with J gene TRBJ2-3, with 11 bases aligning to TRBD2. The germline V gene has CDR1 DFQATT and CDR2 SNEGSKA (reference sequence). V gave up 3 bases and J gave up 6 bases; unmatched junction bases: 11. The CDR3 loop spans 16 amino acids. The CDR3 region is CSASGATSGESDTQYF. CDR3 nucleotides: TGCAGTGCTAGTGGGGCGACTAGCGGGGAATCGGATACGCAGTATTTT.

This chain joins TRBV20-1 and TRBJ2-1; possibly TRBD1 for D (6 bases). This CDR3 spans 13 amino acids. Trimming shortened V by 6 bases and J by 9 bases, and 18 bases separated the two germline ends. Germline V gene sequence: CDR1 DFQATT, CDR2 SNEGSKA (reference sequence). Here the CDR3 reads CSALQGIVSEQFF. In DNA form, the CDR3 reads TGCAGTGCCTTGCAGGGGATTGTCAGTGAGCAGTTCTTC.

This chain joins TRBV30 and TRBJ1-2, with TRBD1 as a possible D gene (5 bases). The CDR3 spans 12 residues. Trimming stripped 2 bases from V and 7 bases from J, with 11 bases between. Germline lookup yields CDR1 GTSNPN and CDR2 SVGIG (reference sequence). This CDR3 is CAWSLQAAGYTF. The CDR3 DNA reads TGTGCCTGGAGTCTACAGGCCGCTGGCTACACCTTC.

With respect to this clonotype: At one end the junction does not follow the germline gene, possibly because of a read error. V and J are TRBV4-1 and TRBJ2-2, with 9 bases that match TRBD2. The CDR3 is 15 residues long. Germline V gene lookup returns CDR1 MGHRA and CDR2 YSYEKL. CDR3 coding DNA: TGCGCCAGCAGCCAAAGCGGGGGGACCACCGGGGAGTTGTTTTTT. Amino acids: CASSQSGGTTGELFF.

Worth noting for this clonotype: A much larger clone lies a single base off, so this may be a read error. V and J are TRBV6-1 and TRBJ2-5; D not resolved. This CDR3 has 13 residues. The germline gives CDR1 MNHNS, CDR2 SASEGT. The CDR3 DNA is TGTGTCAGCAGTCCTCGGAAGCAAGAGACCCAGTACTTC. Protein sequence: CVSSPRKQETQYF.

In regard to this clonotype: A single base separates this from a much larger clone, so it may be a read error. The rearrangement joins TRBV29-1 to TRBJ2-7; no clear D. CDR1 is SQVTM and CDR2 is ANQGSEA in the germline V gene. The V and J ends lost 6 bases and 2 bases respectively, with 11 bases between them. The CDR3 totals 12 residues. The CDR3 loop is CSVLDHTYEQYF. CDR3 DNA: TGCAGCGTCTTAGACCATACCTACGAGCAGTACTTC.

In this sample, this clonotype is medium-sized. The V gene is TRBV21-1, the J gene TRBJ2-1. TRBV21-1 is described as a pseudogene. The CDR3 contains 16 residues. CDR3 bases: TGTGCCAGCAGCAAAGTGGATTTCCTCTCCTACAATGAGCAGTTCTTC. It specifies CASSKVDFLSYNEQFF.

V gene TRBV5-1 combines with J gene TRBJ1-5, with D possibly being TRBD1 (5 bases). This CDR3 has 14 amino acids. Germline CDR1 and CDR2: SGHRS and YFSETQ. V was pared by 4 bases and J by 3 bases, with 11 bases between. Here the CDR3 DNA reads TGCGCCAGCAGCCTGGAGGGGCCCAATCAGCCCCAGCATTTT. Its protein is CASSLEGPNQPQHF.